Following are 30 T cell receptor beta chains from one sample sequenced in a study of blood T cell repertoires in COVID-19 (dated by TCRdb to 2020 to 2022). Libraries came from the immunoSEQ multiplex PCR assay. Here the immuneACCESS table is served through TCRdb, limited to in-frame sequences with V and J called. Missing clones are a known gap in these copies; in checked studies unresolved V genes cover under half, and the rest lacks a known reason. In this sample the table shows 75,000 or so clones, almost 85% of which occur a single time. Of the sample, more than 9% falls within the top ten clones. Sequences were obtained from peripheral blood. The source is a man aged 55 to 69 with acute or convalescent COVID-19.

This clone turned up a few times. The rearrangement joins TRBV3-1 (or the pseudogene TRBV3-2) to TRBJ2-6; D is undetermined. This CDR3 has 14 residues. Germline CDR1 is LGHDT and CDR2 is YNNKEL (reference sequence). The V gene lost 2 bases and the J gene lost 4 bases, with 6 bases spanning the gap. The CDR3 loop reads CASSQYSGANVLTF. For the CDR3, the DNA is TGTGCCAGCAGCCAATACAGCGGGGCCAACGTCCTGACTTTC.

This rearrangement joins TRBV7-2 to TRBJ1-2; TRBD1 aligns across 7 bases. Per the germline V gene, CDR1 is SGHTA and CDR2 is FQGNSA. The CDR3 sequence is 15 residues long. V lost 5 bases, J lost 0 bases, and 6 bases stayed unmatched. DNA for the CDR3: TGTGCCAGCAGCCCCGGACAGGTAGCTAACTATGGCTACACCTTC. The encoded protein is CASSPGQVANYGYTF.

V is TRBV2 and J is TRBJ2-3; TRBD1 is a possible D gene (5 bases). CDR3 size: 15 residues. CDR1 and CDR2 (germline): SNHLY, FYNNEI. V lost 3 bases to trimming and J lost 1 base, with 11 bases between them. DNA of the CDR3: TGTGCCAGCAGTGATCAGGGTCTAGGCACAGATACGCAGTATTTT. Its protein is CASSDQGLGTDTQYF.

In the case of this clone: At one end the junction does not follow the germline gene, possibly because of a read error. The same CDR3 can be traced to other DNA sequences in this sample. The chain combines TRBV7-2 with TRBJ2-2, with TRBD2 identical over 8 bases. From germline, CDR1 is SGHTA and CDR2 FQGNSA. The CDR3 sequence is 15 residues long. This CDR3 is CASSPAGVNTGELFF. The CDR3 nucleotides read TGTGCCAGCAGCCCAGCGGGGGTAAACACCGGGGAGTTGTTTTTT.

This clone has a handful of counts. The J gene is TRBJ2-2, the V gene TRBV7-2; 7 bases are a match to TRBD1. This CDR3 has 14 residues. Germline V gives CDR1 SGHTA, CDR2 FQGNSA. V lost 4 bases and J lost 9; bases outside the gene matches: 8. CDR3 sequence (DNA): TGTGCCAGCAGCTCCGAGGGGGCACGGCGGGAGCTGTTTTTT. Translated, it gives CASSSEGARRELFF.

The V call is TRBV7-2, the J call TRBJ2-1; 12 bases are a match to TRBD2. CDR1 and CDR2 (germline): SGHTA, FQGNSA. CDR3 length equals 15 residues. With V trimmed by 1 base and J by 9 bases, 4 bases remained unmatched. Here the CDR3 reads CASSLVPSGGAEQFF. The CDR3 DNA is TGTGCCAGCAGCTTAGTTCCTAGCGGGGGGGCTGAGCAGTTCTTC.

CDR3 nucleotides: TGTGCCAGCAGGGTCGGTAGCGGGTCTTTCTACGAGCAGTACTTC. As protein: CASRVGSGSFYEQYF. This rearrangement joins TRBV27 to TRBJ2-7; TRBD2 matches at 7 bases. The CDR3 covers 15 residues. After removal of 6 bases from V and 3 bases from J, the junction contained 11 bases not matched to a gene. Germline lookup yields CDR1 MNHEY and CDR2 SMNVEV (reference sequence).

V gene TRBV7-3 combines with J gene TRBJ1-4; TRBD1 might be the D (5 bases). Deletions cut 7 bases from V and 5 bases from J, with 20 bases between. This CDR3 comprises 16 residues. Germline CDR1 and CDR2: SGHTA and FQGTGA. The CDR3 DNA follows: TGTGCCAGCAAGCCCCATTGGCGGGGGGGGAATGAAAAACTGTTTTTT. Translation: CASKPHWRGGNEKLFF.

This sequence joins TRBV4-1 and TRBJ1-4; D is uncertain. The CDR3 consists of 15 residues. Trimming cost V 0 bases and J 5 bases, with 10 bases left between them. The V gene's germline CDR1 is MGHRA and CDR2 YSYEKL. The DNA for the CDR3 is TGCGCCAGCAGCCAAGAATCAGTCAAAAATGAAAAACTGTTTTTT. Residues: CASSQESVKNEKLFF.

The CDR3 bases are TGTGCCAGCAGCTTAGCAGACAGCCAATTATACTATGGCTACACCTTC. This translates into CASSLADSQLYYGYTF. V usage is TRBV7-2 and J usage is TRBJ1-2, with D tentatively TRBD1 (5 bases). Germline CDR1 SGHTA, CDR2 FQGNSA. The V end lost 0 bases, the J end lost 3 bases, and 14 bases lay between the germline ends. This CDR3 comprises 16 residues.

V is TRBV7-9 and J is TRBJ2-5; 8 bases align to TRBD2. Per the germline V gene, CDR1 is SEHNR and CDR2 is FQNEAQ (reference sequence). The CDR3 is 15 residues long. Losses at the gene ends were 1 base for V and 2 bases for J; bases not matched to a gene: 3. CDR3 region: CASSLVAGRQETQYF. CDR3 coding DNA: TGTGCCAGCAGCTTAGTAGCGGGAAGACAAGAGACCCAGTACTTC.

The genes are TRBV3-1 (or the pseudogene TRBV3-2) and TRBJ2-5; weak D call: TRBD1 (6 bases). The V end was cut by 2 bases, the J end by 10 bases, with 20 bases between. Germline CDR1 reads LGHDT; CDR2 reads YNNKEL (reference sequence). The length of the CDR3 is 15 residues. CDR3 loop: CASSQLTAGKGDQYF. The CDR3 nucleotides are TGTGCCAGCAGCCAATTAACGGCTGGAAAGGGGGACCAGTACTTC.

The table lists this clone with a few counts. The chain couples TRBV7-2 to TRBJ2-6; D is perhaps TRBD1 (5 bases). This CDR3 comprises 17 residues. CDR1 is SGHTA, CDR2 FQGNSA, per germline. Trimming removed 7 bases at V and 1 base at J, with 17 bases between. The CDR3 region is CASTLGLGASGANVLTF. Here the CDR3 DNA reads TGTGCCAGCACCCTGGGATTAGGGGCTTCTGGGGCCAACGTCCTGACTTTC.

The chain carries TRBV19 and TRBJ1-5; D is perhaps TRBD1 (6 bases). Trimming removed 3 bases at V and 7 bases at J, with 19 bases between. CDR3 length: 16 residues. Germline V CDR1 and CDR2: LNHDA, SQIVND (reference sequence). The chain's CDR3 is CASSIYPPGGDQPQHF. For the CDR3, the DNA is TGTGCCAGTAGTATTTACCCGCCGGGGGGCGACCAGCCCCAGCATTTT.

This clone has only a few counts. The genes are TRBV18 and TRBJ1-4, with D possibly TRBD1 on 5 matching bases. The length of the CDR3 is 15 residues. The germline gives CDR1 KGHSH, CDR2 LQKENI. With 1 base removed from V and 6 bases from J, the gap between germline ends came to 12 bases. The CDR3 nucleotides are TGTGCCAGCTCACCACGGGGCAGGGCGGATGAAAAACTGTTTTTT. Residues: CASSPRGRADEKLFF.

The genes are TRBV5-4 and TRBJ2-4; TRBD2 is a possible D gene (7 bases). The V end lost 9 bases, the J end lost 12 bases, and 22 bases lay between the germline ends. The CDR3 runs to 13 residues. CDR1 is SGHNT and CDR2 is YYREEE in the germline V gene (reference sequence). The CDR3 nucleotides read TGTGCCATATCCGGGGGGCCGAAGGAAGCTCAGTACTTC. It is translated as CAISGGPKEAQYF.

J is TRBJ2-1 and V is TRBV27; TRBD2 agrees at 11 bases. Germline-derived CDR1 and CDR2 are MNHEY and SMNVEV (reference sequence). Trimming removed 7 bases from V and 8 bases from J; junction bases left unmatched: 10. The length of the CDR3 is 15 residues. The DNA for the CDR3 is TGTGCCAGCACCAAGACTAGCGGGGCTGGCGATGAGCAGTTCTTC. Amino acids: CASTKTSGAGDEQFF.

The table lists this clone with a few counts. The chain recombines TRBV19 with TRBJ1-2; D gene ambiguous. CDR1 and CDR2 (germline): LNHDA, SQIVND (reference sequence). Trimming took 0 bases from V and 7 from J, leaving 9 bases between them. The CDR3 loop spans 13 amino acids. DNA for the CDR3: TGTGCCAGTAGTATAGATCCGTTGCGTGGCTACACCTTC. It specifies CASSIDPLRGYTF.

The rearrangement uses TRBV5-4 and TRBJ2-7; a weak D match, TRBD2 (5 bases). Germline V gene sequence: CDR1 SGHNT, CDR2 YYREEE (reference sequence). With 0 bases removed from V and 1 base from J, the gap between germline ends came to 11 bases. The CDR3 length is 15 residues. The CDR3 DNA reads as TGTGCCAGCAGCTTGGGTACGCCGGGATCCTACGAGCAGTACTTC. As protein: CASSLGTPGSYEQYF.

The chain employs TRBV7-2 and TRBJ2-3, with D unresolved. From germline, CDR1 is SGHTA and CDR2 FQGNSA. Deletions cut 1 base from V and 2 bases from J, with 10 bases between. The CDR3 has 15 amino acids. The CDR3 region is CASSLGGVYTDTQYF. The CDR3 DNA reads as TGTGCCAGCAGCTTAGGAGGCGTTTACACAGATACGCAGTATTTT.

Only one count was recorded for this clone. J is TRBJ2-2 and V is TRBV11-2; TRBD2 matches at 7 bases. CDR3 length equals 14 residues. Per germline, CDR1 SGHAT and CDR2 FQNNGV. J gave up 6 bases and V 5 bases, and 6 bases lay outside the gene matches. The CDR3 bases are TGTGCCAGCAGCCTAGTCGGGGGGTCCGGGGAGCTGTTTTTT. As protein: CASSLVGGSGELFF. Looking up the rest from reference TRBV11-2 and TRBJ2-2 gives the full variable domain: EAGVAQSPRYKIIEKRQSVAFWCNPISGHATLYWYQQILGQGPKLLIQFQNNGVVDDSQLPKDRFSAERLKGVDSTLKIQPAKLEDSAVYLCASSLVGGSGELFFGEGSRLTVL.

Written as DNA, the CDR3 is TGTGCCAGCAGTTCTTTCGGGACAGGGGCGGAAAAACTGTTTTTT. This translates into CASSSFGTGAEKLFF. This chain links TRBV6-2 or TRBV6-3 with TRBJ1-4; 10 bases are shared with TRBD1. Germline lookup yields CDR1 MNHEY and CDR2 SVGEGT. The CDR3 extends over 15 amino acids. V lost 4 bases, J lost 8 bases, and 7 bases stayed unmatched.

This sequence joins TRBV5-1 and TRBJ1-4, with TRBD1 as a possible D gene (5 bases). In germline, CDR1 is SGHRS, CDR2 YFSETQ. The CDR3 is made up of 14 amino acids. Trimming removed 4 bases from V and 10 bases from J, with 17 bases in between. CDR3 nucleotides: TGCGCCAGCAGCGCGACAGCTGGAGTAGGAAAACTGTTTTTT. Its translation: CASSATAGVGKLFF.

The J gene is TRBJ2-5, the V gene TRBV6-6; 7 bases agree with TRBD2. V was pared by 5 bases and J by 5 bases, with 11 bases of the junction left unmatched. Germline CDR1 is MNHNY and CDR2 is SVGAGI (reference sequence). CDR3 length: 15 amino acids. In DNA, the CDR3 is TGTGCCAGCAGTACCGCGAGGGAGGGCCACGAGACCCAGTACTTC. Amino acids: CASSTAREGHETQYF.

V is TRBV27 and J is TRBJ2-3, with D tentatively TRBD2 (7 bases). CDR1 and CDR2 (germline): MNHEY, SMNVEV (reference sequence). This CDR3 has 15 amino acids. Trimming took 6 bases from V and 0 from J, leaving 13 bases between them. DNA of the CDR3: TGTGCCAGCAGCCCGGAGGGGGGGAGCACAGATACGCAGTATTTT. It encodes CASSPEGGSTDTQYF.

The chain combines TRBV6-5 with TRBJ1-4, with D perhaps TRBD1 (6 bases). From germline, CDR1 is MNHEY and CDR2 SVGAGI. This CDR3 has 12 residues. V was shortened by 2 bases and J by 8 bases, with 6 bases between the two germline ends. The CDR3 here is CASSYQGEKLFF. The DNA for the CDR3 is TGTGCCAGCAGTTACCAGGGGGAAAAACTGTTTTTT.

The V gene is TRBV4-3, the J gene TRBJ1-2; D unclear. CDR1 is LGHNA, CDR2 YSLEER, per germline. This CDR3 spans 13 amino acids. V gave up 0 bases and J gave up 8 bases, with 10 bases separating them. CDR3 residues: CASSQDLGQGYTF. In nucleotides, the CDR3 is TGCGCCAGCAGCCAAGATCTTGGCCAGGGCTACACCTTC.

This clone was found once. CDR3: CASSLGTGFRSVYGYTF. DNA for the CDR3: TGTGCCAGCTCCCTGGGGACTGGTTTTAGGAGCGTCTATGGCTACACCTTC. V gene TRBV7-6 combines with J gene TRBJ1-2; tentative D call: TRBD1 (5 bases). CDR3 length: 17 residues. Trimming took 8 bases from V and 4 from J, leaving 26 bases between them. Germline CDR1 and CDR2: SGHVS and FNYEAQ. Full variable domain (remainder filled in from reference TRBV7-6 and TRBJ1-2): GAGVSQSPRYKVTKRGQDVALRCDPISGHVSLYWYRQALGQGPEFLTYFNYEAQQDKSGLPNDRFSAERPEGSISTLTIQRTEQRDSAMYRCASSLGTGFRSVYGYTFGSGTRLTVV.

This clone was seen only a few times. The chain carries TRBV5-6 and TRBJ1-1, with TRBD1 matching 7 bases. The germline gives CDR1 SGHDT, CDR2 YYEEEE. Trimming took 5 bases from V and 3 from J; bases not matched to a gene: 4. This CDR3 comprises 13 residues. Written as DNA, the CDR3 is TGTGCCAGCAGTGAGCAGGGGGACACTGAAGCTTTCTTT. Translated, it gives CASSEQGDTEAFF.

The rearrangement links TRBV5-1 to TRBJ1-6, with D perhaps TRBD1 (5 bases). Germline CDR1 is SGHRS and CDR2 is YFSETQ. Trimming took off 0 bases at V and 6 bases at J, with 13 bases between the two ends. The CDR3 sequence is 16 residues long. CDR3 sequence (DNA): TGCGCCAGCAGCTTGGAATTGGGGCTGGGTAATTCACCCCTCCACTTT. It specifies CASSLELGLGNSPLHF.